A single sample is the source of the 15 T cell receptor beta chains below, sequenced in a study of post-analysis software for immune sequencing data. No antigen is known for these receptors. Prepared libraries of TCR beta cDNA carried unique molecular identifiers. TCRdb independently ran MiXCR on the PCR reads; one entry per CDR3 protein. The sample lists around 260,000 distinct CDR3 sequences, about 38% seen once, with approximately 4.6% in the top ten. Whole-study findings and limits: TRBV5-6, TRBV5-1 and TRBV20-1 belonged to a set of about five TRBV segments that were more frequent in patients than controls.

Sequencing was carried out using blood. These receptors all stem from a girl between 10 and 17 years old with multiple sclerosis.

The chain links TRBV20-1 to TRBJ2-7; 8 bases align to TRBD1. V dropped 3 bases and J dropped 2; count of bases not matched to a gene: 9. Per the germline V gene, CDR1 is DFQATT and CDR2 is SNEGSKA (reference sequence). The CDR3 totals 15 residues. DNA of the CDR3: TGCAGTGCTAGTGATCTCAGGACAGGGACCTACGAGCAGTACTTC. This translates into CSASDLRTGTYEQYF.

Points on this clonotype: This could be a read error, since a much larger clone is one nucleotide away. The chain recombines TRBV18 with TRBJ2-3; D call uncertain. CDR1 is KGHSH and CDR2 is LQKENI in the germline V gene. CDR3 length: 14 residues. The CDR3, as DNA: TGTGCCAGCTCATCACCGGTAGGCACAGATACGCAGTATTTT. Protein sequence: CASSSPVGTDTQYF. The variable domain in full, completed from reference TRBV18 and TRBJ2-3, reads NAGVMQNPRHLVRRRGQEARLRCSPMKGHSHVYWYRQLPEEGLKFMVYLQKENIIDESGMPKERFSAEFPKEGPSILRIQQVVRGDSAAYFCASSSPVGTDTQYFGPGTRLTVL.

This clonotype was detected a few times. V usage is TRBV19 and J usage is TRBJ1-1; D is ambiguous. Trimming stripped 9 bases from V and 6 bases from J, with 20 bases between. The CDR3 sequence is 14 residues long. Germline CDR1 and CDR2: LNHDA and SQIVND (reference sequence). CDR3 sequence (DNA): TGTGCCAGCTATGCCAGGACGGTCGAATCTGAAGCTTTCTTT. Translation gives CASYARTVESEAFF.

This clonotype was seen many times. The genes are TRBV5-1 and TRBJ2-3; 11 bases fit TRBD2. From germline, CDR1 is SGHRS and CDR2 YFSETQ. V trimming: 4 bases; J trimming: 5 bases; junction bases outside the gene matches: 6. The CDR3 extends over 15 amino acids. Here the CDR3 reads CASSVLAGAIDTQYF. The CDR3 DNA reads TGCGCCAGCAGCGTACTAGCGGGAGCTATAGATACGCAGTATTTT.

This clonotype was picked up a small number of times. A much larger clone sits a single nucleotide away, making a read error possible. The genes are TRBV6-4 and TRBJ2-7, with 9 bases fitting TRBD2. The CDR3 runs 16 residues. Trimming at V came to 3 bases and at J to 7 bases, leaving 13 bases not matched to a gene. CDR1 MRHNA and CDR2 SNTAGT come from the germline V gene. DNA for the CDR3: TGTGCCAGCAGTGATTTCCCCGCGGGAGGGGGTGGTGAGCAGTACTTC. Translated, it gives CASSDFPAGGGGEQYF.

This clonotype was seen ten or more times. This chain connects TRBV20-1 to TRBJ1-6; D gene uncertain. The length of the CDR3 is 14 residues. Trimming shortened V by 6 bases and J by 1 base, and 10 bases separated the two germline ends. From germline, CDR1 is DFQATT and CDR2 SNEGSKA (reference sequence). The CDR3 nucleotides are TGCAGTGCCCCCCGGGAGTCCTATAATTCACCCCTCCACTTT. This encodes CSAPRESYNSPLHF.

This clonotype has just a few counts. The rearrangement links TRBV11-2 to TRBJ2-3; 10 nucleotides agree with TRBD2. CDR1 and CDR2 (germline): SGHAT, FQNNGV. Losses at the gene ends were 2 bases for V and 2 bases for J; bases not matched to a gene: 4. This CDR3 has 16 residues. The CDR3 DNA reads TGTGCCAGCAGCTTACGAGCGGGGGGGATCACAGATACGCAGTATTTT. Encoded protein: CASSLRAGGITDTQYF.

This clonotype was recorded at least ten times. DNA for the CDR3: TGTGCCAGCTCACTAGGCCCCCGAGGAAGCAATGAGCAGTTCTTC. Translated: CASSLGPRGSNEQFF. The chain links TRBV18 to TRBJ2-1; D uncertain. The germline V gene has CDR1 KGHSH and CDR2 LQKENI. The V gene lost 4 bases and the J gene lost 6 bases, with 16 bases spanning the gap. This CDR3 region has 15 residues.

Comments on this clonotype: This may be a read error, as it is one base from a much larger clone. The CDR3 sequence: CATRLAGGNEQYF. CDR3 DNA: TGTGCCACCAGGCTAGCGGGAGGCAATGAGCAGTACTTC. The chain recombines TRBV24-1 with TRBJ2-5; 11 nucleotides align to TRBD2. CDR3 length: 13 amino acids. Germline CDR1 and CDR2: KGHDR and SFDVKD. V lost 7 bases and J lost 11; bases outside the gene matches: 8.

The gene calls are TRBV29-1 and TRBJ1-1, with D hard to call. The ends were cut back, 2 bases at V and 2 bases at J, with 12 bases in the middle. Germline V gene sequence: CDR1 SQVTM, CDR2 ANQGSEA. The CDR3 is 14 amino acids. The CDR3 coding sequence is TGCAGCGTTGAACTATGGGCCGCAAACACTGAAGCTTTCTTT. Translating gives CSVELWAANTEAFF.

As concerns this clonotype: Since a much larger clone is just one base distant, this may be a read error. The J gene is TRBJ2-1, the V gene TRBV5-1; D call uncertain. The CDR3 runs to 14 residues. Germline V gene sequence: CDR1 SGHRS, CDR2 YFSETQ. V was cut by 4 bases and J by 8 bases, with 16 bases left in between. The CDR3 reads CASSPGWPNDEQFF. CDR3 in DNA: TGCGCCAGCAGCCCTGGGTGGCCTAACGATGAGCAGTTCTTC.

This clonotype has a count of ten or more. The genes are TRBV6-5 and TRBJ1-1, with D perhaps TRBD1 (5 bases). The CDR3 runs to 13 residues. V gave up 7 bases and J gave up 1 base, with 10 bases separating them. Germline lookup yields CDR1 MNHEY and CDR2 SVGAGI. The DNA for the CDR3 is TGTGCCAGCAACCCCGGGGGGAACACTGAAGCTTTCTTT. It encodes CASNPGGNTEAFF.

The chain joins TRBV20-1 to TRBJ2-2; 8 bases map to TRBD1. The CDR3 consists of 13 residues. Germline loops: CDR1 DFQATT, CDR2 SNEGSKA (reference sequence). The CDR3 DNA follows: TGCAGGGCCAGGACAGGGATCGGCGGGGAGCTGTTTTTT. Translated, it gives CRARTGIGGELFF.

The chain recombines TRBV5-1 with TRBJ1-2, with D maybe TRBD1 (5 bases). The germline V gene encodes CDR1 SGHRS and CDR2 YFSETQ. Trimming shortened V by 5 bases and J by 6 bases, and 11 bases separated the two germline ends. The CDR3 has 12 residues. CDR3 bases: TGCGCCAGCAGTAGGCAGGGTCATGGCTACACCTTC. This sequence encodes CASSRQGHGYTF.

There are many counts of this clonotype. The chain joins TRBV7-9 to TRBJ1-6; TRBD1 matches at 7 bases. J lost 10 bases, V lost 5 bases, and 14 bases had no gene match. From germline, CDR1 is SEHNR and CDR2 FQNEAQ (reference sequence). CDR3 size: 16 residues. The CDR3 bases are TGTGCCAGCAGCCACTCCGGAGAGGGGGCTCGGTCACCCCTCCACTTT. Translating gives CASSHSGEGARSPLHF.